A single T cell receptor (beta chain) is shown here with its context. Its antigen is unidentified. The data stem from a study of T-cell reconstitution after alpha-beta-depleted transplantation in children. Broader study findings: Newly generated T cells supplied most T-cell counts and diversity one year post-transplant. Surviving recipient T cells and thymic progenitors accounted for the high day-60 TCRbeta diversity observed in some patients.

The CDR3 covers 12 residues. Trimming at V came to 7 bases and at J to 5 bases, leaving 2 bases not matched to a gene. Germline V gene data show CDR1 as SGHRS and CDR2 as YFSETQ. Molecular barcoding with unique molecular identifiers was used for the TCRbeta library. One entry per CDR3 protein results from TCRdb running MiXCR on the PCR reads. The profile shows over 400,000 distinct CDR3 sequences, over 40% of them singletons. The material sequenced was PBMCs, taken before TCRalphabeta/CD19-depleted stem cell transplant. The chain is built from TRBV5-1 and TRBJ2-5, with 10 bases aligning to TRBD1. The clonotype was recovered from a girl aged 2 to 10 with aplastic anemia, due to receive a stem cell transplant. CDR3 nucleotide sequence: TGCGCCAGCGGGACAGGGGAGGAGACCCAGTACTTC. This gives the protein CASGTGEETQYF.